The rows below give T cell receptor beta chains drawn from one sample of a study of shared clonotypes between healthy human individuals. The repertoire was sequenced with immunoSEQ multiplex PCR; TCRdb's copy has only in-frame clones and lacks some. Of around 88,000 clones listed, around 67% were seen once; the top ten hold 45%. The sample consisted of memory CD8+ T cells sorted from blood. The receptors here all came from a man aged 30 to 45 in good health. CDR3s include the opening cysteine and the closing phenylalanine or tryptophan. Fields, in order: J gene, D gene, V gene, CDR3 DNA, CDR3 protein. D genes are given only for firm matches.

J gene: TRBJ2-1
D gene: TRBD2
V gene: TRBV19
CDR3 DNA: TGTGCCAGTAGTATCCAACTAGCGGGAGTAGGAAATGAGCAGTTCTTC
CDR3 protein: CASSIQLAGVGNEQFF

J gene: TRBJ2-2
D gene: TRBD2
V gene: TRBV13
CDR3 DNA: TGTGCCAGCAGCCTGGGACTAGCGGGAGTATTGGGCGGGGAGCTGTTTTTT
CDR3 protein: CASSLGLAGVLGGELFF

J gene: TRBJ1-4
D gene: NA
V gene: TRBV4-2
CDR3 DNA: TGTGCCAGCAGCCAAATACCCGGGGCAGCTGAAAAACTGTTTTTT
CDR3 protein: CASSQIPGAAEKLFF

J gene: TRBJ1-5
D gene: TRBD1
V gene: TRBV7-9
CDR3 DNA: TGTGCCAGCAGTCGCGGACAGGGGGCGTGGGTCAATCAGCCCCAGCATTTT
CDR3 protein: CASSRGQGAWVNQPQHF

J gene: TRBJ2-2
D gene: NA
V gene: TRBV7-9
CDR3 DNA: TGTGCCAGCAGTACCACAGGGTATTACGCCGGGGAGCTGTTTTTT
CDR3 protein: CASSTTGYYAGELFF

J gene: TRBJ1-1
D gene: TRBD1
V gene: TRBV6-1
CDR3 DNA: TGTGCCAGCAGTCCATTTAATACAGGGGGAACTGAAGCTTTCTTT
CDR3 protein: CASSPFNTGGTEAFF

J gene: TRBJ2-7
D gene: NA
V gene: TRBV19
CDR3 DNA: TGTGCCAGTAGTAATTTGCCGGGACTTTCCTACGAGCAGTACTTC
CDR3 protein: CASSNLPGLSYEQYF

J gene: TRBJ2-3
D gene: NA
V gene: TRBV7-2
CDR3 DNA: TGTGCCAGCAGGTTAGGAGATACGCAGTATTTT
CDR3 protein: CASRLGDTQYF

J gene: TRBJ2-7
D gene: NA
V gene: TRBV13
CDR3 DNA: TGTGCCAGCAGCCTCCCTGGTTCCTACGAGCAGTACTTC
CDR3 protein: CASSLPGSYEQYF

J gene: TRBJ2-1
D gene: TRBD2
V gene: TRBV27
CDR3 DNA: TGTGCCAGCAGTTCCGGGACTAGCGGGGCGAATGAGCAGTTCTTC
CDR3 protein: CASSSGTSGANEQFF

J gene: TRBJ2-7
D gene: NA
V gene: TRBV7-8
CDR3 DNA: TGTGCCAGCAGCTTAGGGACTTACGAGCAGTACTTC
CDR3 protein: CASSLGTYEQYF

J gene: TRBJ2-1
D gene: NA
V gene: TRBV4-3
CDR3 DNA: TGCGCCAGCAGCTTCGGGACTGCAGAATACAATGAGCAGTTCTTC
CDR3 protein: CASSFGTAEYNEQFF

J gene: TRBJ1-2
D gene: NA
V gene: TRBV5-1
CDR3 DNA: TGCGCCAGCAGCTTGGTTCGGGGGGCGACGTACTATGGCTACACCTTC
CDR3 protein: CASSLVRGATYYGYTF

J gene: TRBJ1-2
D gene: NA
V gene: TRBV6-1
CDR3 DNA: TGTGCCAGCAGTGAAGTTGGCTTAGGCATCTATGGCTACACCTTC
CDR3 protein: CASSEVGLGIYGYTF

J gene: TRBJ2-7
D gene: NA
V gene: TRBV10-2
CDR3 DNA: TGCGCCAGCGAGAGCGACGAGCAGTACTTC
CDR3 protein: CASESDEQYF

J gene: TRBJ2-1
D gene: NA
V gene: TRBV6-6
CDR3 DNA: TGTGCCAGCAGGGGTACCAGCTACAATGAGCAGTTCTTC
CDR3 protein: CASRGTSYNEQFF

J gene: TRBJ2-7
D gene: NA
V gene: TRBV28
CDR3 DNA: TGTGCCAGCAGCCGAAGCGCCTACGAGCAGTACTTC
CDR3 protein: CASSRSAYEQYF

J gene: TRBJ2-2
D gene: NA
V gene: TRBV5-6
CDR3 DNA: TGTGCCAGCAGTGTTACGTTACCCGGGGAGCTGTTTTTT
CDR3 protein: CASSVTLPGELFF

J gene: TRBJ2-3
D gene: NA
V gene: TRBV5-4
CDR3 DNA: TGTGCCAGCAGCTTGACAGATACGCAGTATTTT
CDR3 protein: CASSLTDTQYF